The clone carrying this T cell receptor (beta chain) was seen only a few times. The antigen is not known. This sample stems from a study of T-cell memory formation after mild COVID-19. Study results and caveats: The authors did not confirm SARS-CoV-2 specificity of second-wave clones peaking day 37. Some SARS-CoV-2-responding clones were already detected in memory before infection.

V shed 4 bases, J shed 3 bases, and the junction held 12 bases outside the gene matches. Per germline, CDR1 SGHTA and CDR2 FQGNSA. The CDR3 spans 17 residues. TCR alpha and TCR beta cDNA libraries carrying sample barcodes and UMIs were produced by 5'RACE using constant-segment primers. Each CDR3 protein gets one entry after TCRdb re-called the 5' RACE reads with MiXCR. Of roughly 200,000 distinct CDR3 sequences detected, 16% appear once; the ten largest clones hold under 2.5%. The sequenced sample was PBMCs or a T cell subset sorted from them (not recorded which). This clonotype was obtained from an adult woman who had mild COVID-19 (a few samples of this study predate the infection). Cell type and time point are not known. V is TRBV7-2 and J is TRBJ2-7; 10 nucleotides line up with TRBD2. CDR3 in amino acids: CASSSPPGVAGGYEQYF. In nucleotides, the CDR3 is TGTGCCAGCAGCTCCCCCCCAGGAGTAGCGGGGGGCTACGAGCAGTACTTC.